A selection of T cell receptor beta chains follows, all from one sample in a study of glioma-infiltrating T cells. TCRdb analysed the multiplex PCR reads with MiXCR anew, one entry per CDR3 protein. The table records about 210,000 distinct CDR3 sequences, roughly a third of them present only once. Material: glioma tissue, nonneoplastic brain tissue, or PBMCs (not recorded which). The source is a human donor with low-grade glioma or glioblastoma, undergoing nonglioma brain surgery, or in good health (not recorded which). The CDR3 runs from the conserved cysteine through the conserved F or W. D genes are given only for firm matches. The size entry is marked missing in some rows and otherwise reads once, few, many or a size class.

CDR3aa: CASSAPPQPQHF; CDR3nt: TGTGCCAGCAGTGCACCTCCTCAGCCCCAGCATTTT; v_gene: TRBV2; d_gene: .; j_gene: TRBJ1-5; abundance: many
CDR3aa: CSANQVYQETQYF; CDR3nt: TGCAGCGCTAACCAGGTGTACCAAGAGACCCAGTACTTC; v_gene: TRBV29-1; d_gene: .; j_gene: TRBJ2-5; abundance: .
CDR3aa: CASSRGDFSTDTQYF; CDR3nt: TGTGCCAGCAGCCGAGGGGACTTCAGCACAGATACGCAGTATTTT; v_gene: TRBV7-2; d_gene: .; j_gene: TRBJ2-3; abundance: many
CDR3aa: CVSSLSQGAGNGYTF; CDR3nt: TGTGTTAGCAGTTTATCTCAGGGGGCGGGAAATGGCTACACCTTC; v_gene: TRBV27; d_gene: TRBD1; j_gene: TRBJ1-2; abundance: .
CDR3aa: CASSPIDGRGLGELFF; CDR3nt: TGTGCCAGTAGTCCCATCGACGGGAGAGGACTCGGGGAGCTGTTTTTT; v_gene: TRBV19; d_gene: .; j_gene: TRBJ2-2; abundance: .
CDR3aa: CASRSGLAAGANVLTF; CDR3nt: TGTGCCAGCAGATCGGGACTAGCGGCTGGGGCCAACGTCCTGACTTTC; v_gene: TRBV6-1; d_gene: TRBD2; j_gene: TRBJ2-6; abundance: many
CDR3aa: CASTAGGTGNQPQHF; CDR3nt: TGTGCCAGCACTGCAGGGGGTACTGGCAATCAGCCCCAGCATTTT; v_gene: TRBV2; d_gene: TRBD1; j_gene: TRBJ1-5; abundance: many
CDR3aa: CSARDFLISTDTQYF; CDR3nt: TGCAGTGCTAGAGACTTCTTGATTAGCACAGATACGCAGTATTTT; v_gene: TRBV20-1; d_gene: .; j_gene: TRBJ2-3; abundance: many
CDR3aa: CASSRTGGSHNEQFF; CDR3nt: TGTGCCAGCAGCCGGACAGGGGGCAGTCACAATGAGCAGTTCTTC; v_gene: TRBV6-1; d_gene: TRBD1; j_gene: TRBJ2-1; abundance: many
CDR3aa: CASSFWDRNNEQYF; CDR3nt: TGTGCCAGCAGCTTTTGGGATAGAAACAACGAGCAGTACTTC; v_gene: TRBV11-2; d_gene: .; j_gene: TRBJ2-7; abundance: .
CDR3aa: CAISFLGAGAGGSTDTQYF; CDR3nt: TGTGCCATCAGCTTCCTTGGAGCGGGAGCGGGAGGCAGCACAGATACGCAGTATTTT; v_gene: TRBV7-8; d_gene: TRBD2; j_gene: TRBJ2-3; abundance: .
CDR3aa: CAAPRIGDAYEQYF; CDR3nt: TGTGCCGCGCCGAGGATAGGGGACGCCTACGAGCAGTACTTC; v_gene: TRBV30; d_gene: .; j_gene: TRBJ2-7; abundance: .
CDR3aa: CASGHNEQFF; CDR3nt: TGTGCCTCTGGACACAATGAGCAGTTCTTC; v_gene: TRBV19; d_gene: .; j_gene: TRBJ2-1; abundance: .
CDR3aa: CASSLAVSGNYGYTF; CDR3nt: TGTGCCAGCAGCTTGGCGGTCAGCGGTAACTATGGCTACACCTTC; v_gene: TRBV5-4; d_gene: .; j_gene: TRBJ1-2; abundance: .
CDR3aa: CASSMGVAGESTGYNEQFF; CDR3nt: TGTGCCAGTAGTATGGGAGTAGCGGGAGAAAGTACTGGGTACAATGAGCAGTTCTTC; v_gene: TRBV19; d_gene: TRBD2; j_gene: TRBJ2-1; abundance: few
CDR3aa: CSAEWAGSNTEAFF; CDR3nt: TGCAGCGCTGAATGGGCAGGTTCGAACACTGAAGCTTTCTTT; v_gene: TRBV29-1; d_gene: .; j_gene: TRBJ1-1; abundance: few
CDR3aa: CASSQARGGASPYEQYF; CDR3nt: TGCGCCAGCAGCCAGGCCCGAGGGGGCGCAAGTCCCTACGAGCAGTACTTC; v_gene: TRBV4-3; d_gene: TRBD1; j_gene: TRBJ2-7; abundance: few
CDR3aa: CASSFSRVLSYEQYF; CDR3nt: TGTGCCAGCAGCTTCAGCCGCGTTTTGTCCTACGAGCAGTACTTC; v_gene: TRBV7-8; d_gene: .; j_gene: TRBJ2-7; abundance: many
CDR3aa: CSAKAGIARDSDTQYF; CDR3nt: TGCAGTGCTAAAGCGGGAATAGCAAGGGATTCGGATACGCAGTATTTT; v_gene: TRBV20-1; d_gene: TRBD2; j_gene: TRBJ2-3; abundance: many
CDR3aa: CASSLVGGPEAFF; CDR3nt: TGTGCCAGCAGTCTCGTCGGGGGGCCTGAAGCTTTCTTT; v_gene: TRBV6-6; d_gene: .; j_gene: TRBJ1-1; abundance: .
CDR3aa: CSAFDRGFAEAFF; CDR3nt: TGCAGTGCCTTTGACAGGGGTTTCGCTGAAGCTTTCTTT; v_gene: TRBV20-1; d_gene: TRBD1; j_gene: TRBJ1-1; abundance: many
CDR3aa: CATSDDFRDRGDTQYF; CDR3nt: TGTGCCACCAGTGATGACTTCCGGGACAGGGGGGATACGCAGTATTTT; v_gene: TRBV24-1; d_gene: TRBD1; j_gene: TRBJ2-3; abundance: many
CDR3aa: CSVRGDPGLAGGSYYEQYF; CDR3nt: TGCAGTGTTAGAGGCGACCCGGGACTAGCGGGAGGGTCCTACTACGAGCAGTACTTC; v_gene: TRBV20-1; d_gene: TRBD2; j_gene: TRBJ2-7; abundance: .
CDR3aa: CASSKTPGQFYEQYF; CDR3nt: TGTGCCAGCAGCAAAACTCCGGGCCAATTCTACGAGCAGTACTTC; v_gene: TRBV6-2/TRBV6-3; d_gene: .; j_gene: TRBJ2-7; abundance: many
CDR3aa: CSASPPSGHAYNEQFF; CDR3nt: TGCAGTGCTAGCCCCCCTAGCGGGCATGCCTACAATGAGCAGTTCTTC; v_gene: TRBV20-1; d_gene: TRBD2; j_gene: TRBJ2-1; abundance: many
CDR3aa: CASSTRRNTEAFF; CDR3nt: TGTGCCAGTAGTACCCGGAGGAACACTGAAGCTTTCTTT; v_gene: TRBV19; d_gene: .; j_gene: TRBJ1-1; abundance: many
CDR3aa: CASSQLAGGFPEQYF; CDR3nt: TGTGCCAGCAGTCAACTAGCGGGAGGGTTTCCCGAGCAGTACTTC; v_gene: TRBV12-3/TRBV12-4; d_gene: TRBD2; j_gene: TRBJ2-7; abundance: .
CDR3aa: CASSQVGYSYNEQFF; CDR3nt: TGCGCCAGCAGCCAAGTGGGGTACTCCTACAATGAGCAGTTCTTC; v_gene: TRBV4-3; d_gene: .; j_gene: TRBJ2-1; abundance: many
CDR3aa: CASSQDTGPTEQYF; CDR3nt: TGCGCCAGCAGCCAAGATACGGGACCGACGGAGCAGTACTTC; v_gene: TRBV4-1; d_gene: .; j_gene: TRBJ2-7; abundance: many
CDR3aa: CASSLSNINNQPQHF; CDR3nt: TGTGCCAGCAGCTTAAGTAACATAAACAATCAGCCCCAGCATTTT; v_gene: TRBV7-9; d_gene: .; j_gene: TRBJ1-5; abundance: many
CDR3aa: CASSSPRQDLNTEAFF; CDR3nt: TGTGCCAGCAGCTCCCCGAGGCAGGACTTGAACACTGAAGCTTTCTTT; v_gene: TRBV5-4; d_gene: .; j_gene: TRBJ1-1; abundance: .